What follows are 4 T cell receptor beta chains derived from one specimen sequenced in a study of cytomegalovirus exposure and HLA in healthy donors. With 60 Vbeta and 13 Jbeta primers, the PCR was carried out. The data were produced by immunoSEQ multiplex PCR, yet TCRdb's version contains in-frame clones alone and is incomplete. The table lists about 180,000 clones, roughly 79% of them singletons. Material for sequencing was PBMCs. These receptors all stem from a woman aged 45-59 years in good health and CMV-seropositive.

This clone showed up just a few times. V gene TRBV5-6 combines with J gene TRBJ1-2; 7 positions agree with TRBD1. The germline V gene encodes CDR1 SGHDT and CDR2 YYEEEE. V lost 3 bases to trimming and J lost 8 bases; unmatched junction nucleotides: 16. CDR3 length: 16 residues. CDR3 protein: CASSSSTQGYPPGYTF. The CDR3 coding sequence is TGTGCCAGCAGCTCGAGCACACAGGGGTATCCCCCAGGCTACACCTTC.

The chain combines TRBV12-5 with TRBJ2-5; D uncertain. V lost 7 bases and J 5 bases, leaving 8 bases between the germline ends. Looked up from germline, CDR1 is LGHNT and CDR2 is FRNRAP. The CDR3 runs to 11 residues. The CDR3: CASVAWETQYF. The CDR3 DNA sequence: TGTGCTAGTGTAGCTTGGGAGACCCAGTACTTC.

This clone appeared once. The chain couples TRBV21-1 to TRBJ2-7; the table gives TRBD1 as D, unverified against the DNA. TRBV21-1 is a documented pseudogene. This CDR3 region has 14 residues. CDR3 protein: CASSKRRTGYEQYF. DNA for the CDR3: TGTGCCAGCAGCAAACGAAGGACAGGATACGAGCAGTACTTC.

V usage is TRBV30 and J usage is TRBJ1-5, with D tentatively TRBD1 (5 bases). The germline V gene encodes CDR1 GTSNPN and CDR2 SVGIG (reference sequence). V was pared by 0 bases and J by 7 bases, with 7 bases between. This CDR3 has 12 residues. In nucleotides, the CDR3 is TGTGCCTGGAGTGTACGGGGGCAGCCCCAGCATTTT. This codes for CAWSVRGQPQHF.